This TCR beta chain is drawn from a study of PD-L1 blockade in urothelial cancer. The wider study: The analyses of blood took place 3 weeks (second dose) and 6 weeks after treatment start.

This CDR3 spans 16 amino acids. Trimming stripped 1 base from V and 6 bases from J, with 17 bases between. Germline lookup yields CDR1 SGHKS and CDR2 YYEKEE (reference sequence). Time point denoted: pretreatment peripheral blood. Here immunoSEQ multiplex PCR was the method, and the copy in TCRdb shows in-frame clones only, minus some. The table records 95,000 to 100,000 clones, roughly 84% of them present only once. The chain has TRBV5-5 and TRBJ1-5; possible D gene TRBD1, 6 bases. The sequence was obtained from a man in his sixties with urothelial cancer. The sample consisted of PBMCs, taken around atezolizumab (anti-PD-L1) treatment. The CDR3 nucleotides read TGTGCCAGCAGCTTGATGGTTGGGGGGGCAGGTCAGCCCCAGCATTTT. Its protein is CASSLMVGGAGQPQHF. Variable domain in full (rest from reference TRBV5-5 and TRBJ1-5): DAGVTQSPTHLIKTRGQQVTLRCSPISGHKSVSWYQQVLGQGPQFIFQYYEKEERGRGNFPDRFSARQFPNYSSELNVNALLLGDSALYLCASSLMVGGAGQPQHFGDGTRLSIL.